This is a list of T cell receptor beta chains from one sample in a study of blood T cell repertoires in COVID-19. Assay: immunoSEQ multiplex PCR; the TCRdb copy retains only in-frame clones and omits some. The data hold 49,000 or so clones, with 75% to 90% observed a single time. Sequenced material: peripheral blood. These receptors originate from an elderly woman with COVID-19, enrolled during active disease. Each CDR3 is given with its conserved first and last residue. The order of the fields is clone size, D gene, V gene, J gene, CDR3 DNA, CDR3 protein. A D gene is named only where the DNA matches it firmly. The size field is filled for only some rows; it gives once, few, many or a size class.

>once|.|TRBV13|TRBJ2-1
TGTGCCAGCAGCTTAGGCCGGGGCAATGAGCAGTTCTTC
CASSLGRGNEQFF
>.|TRBD2|TRBV6-1|TRBJ2-1
TGTGCCAGCAGTGAATCCGAGACTAGCGGGTACAATGAGCAGTTCTTC
CASSESETSGYNEQFF
>.|TRBD1|TRBV2|TRBJ2-4
TGTGCCAGCAGTTGGGGACAGACTTGGGGCAAAAACATTCAGTACTTC
CASSWGQTWGKNIQYF
>.|.|TRBV27|TRBJ1-1
TGTGCCAGCAGTTTATCGACTTTAGGCGGTGAAGCTTTCTTT
CASSLSTLGGEAFF
>.|TRBD1|TRBV3-1/TRBV3-2|TRBJ1-1
TGTGCCAGCAGCATACGACAGGGCACTGAAGCTTTCTTT
CASSIRQGTEAFF
>.|.|TRBV4-2|TRBJ2-1
TGTGCCAGCAGCTTGGGACTCAACAATGAGCAGTTCTTC
CASSLGLNNEQFF
>.|.|TRBV11-3|TRBJ1-6
TGTGCCAGCAGCCAGGGGTCTTCACCCCTCCACTTT
CASSQGSSPLHF
>.|.|TRBV19|TRBJ2-6
TGTGCCAGTAGTACTTGGGGCAGGTACTCCTTCTCTGGGGCCAACGTCCTGACTTTC
CASSTWGRYSFSGANVLTF
>.|TRBD1|TRBV27|TRBJ2-1
TGTGCCAGCAGTTCCGGGACAGGGGACATAATTAACAATGAGCAGTTCTTC
CASSSGTGDIINNEQFF
>once|TRBD2|TRBV7-2|TRBJ2-1
TGTGCCAGCAGCTTAGCGGGGACTAGCGTGAATGAGCAGTTCTTC
CASSLAGTSVNEQFF
>.|TRBD2|TRBV5-5|TRBJ2-2
TGTGCCAGCACCACCACTAGCGGGAGTATCACCGGGGAGCTGTTTTTT
CASTTTSGSITGELFF
>.|TRBD2|TRBV7-2|TRBJ2-7
TGTGCCAGCAGCTTGAGCAGCGGGGGGACCTACGAGCAGTACTTC
CASSLSSGGTYEQYF
>.|.|TRBV12-5|TRBJ2-3
TGTGCTAGCCGCGGATACACAGATACGCAGTATTTT
CASRGYTDTQYF
>.|TRBD1|TRBV27|TRBJ2-7
TGTGCCAGCAGTTTGGGACAGGGCACCTCCTACGAGCAGTACTTC
CASSLGQGTSYEQYF
>.|.|TRBV18|TRBJ1-5
TGTGCCAGCTCACCGGACCCAGGGGGCAATCAGCCCCAGCATTTT
CASSPDPGGNQPQHF
>.|TRBD1|TRBV19|TRBJ1-2
TGTGCCAGTAGTATAGCCTGGGGACAGTGGAACTATGGCTACACCTTC
CASSIAWGQWNYGYTF
>.|TRBD2|TRBV27|TRBJ2-1
TGTGCCAGCAGTTTATCGGTCGGCGGGAGCTCCTACAATGAGCAGTTCTTC
CASSLSVGGSSYNEQFF
>.|TRBD2|TRBV19|TRBJ2-2
TGTGCCAGTAGATTCCCGGGACTATCCACCGGGGAGCTGTTTTTT
CASRFPGLSTGELFF
>.|TRBD1|TRBV6-5|TRBJ1-2
TGTGCCAGCAGTTTCTCCGACAGGGGTTGGGATGGCTACACCTTC
CASSFSDRGWDGYTF
>.|.|TRBV2|TRBJ1-2
TGTGCCAGCGGAGAGAGGCGGAACTATGGCTACACCTTC
CASGERRNYGYTF
>.|.|TRBV7-9|TRBJ2-7
TGTGCCAGCAGCTCACTAGCTAAAGACGAGCAGTACTTC
CASSSLAKDEQYF
>.|.|TRBV5-6|TRBJ2-7
TGTGCCAGCAGCTCGGACAGATCGGTAAAGGGTTACTACGAGCAGTACTTC
CASSSDRSVKGYYEQYF
>few|TRBD1|TRBV5-1|TRBJ2-7
TGCGCCAGCAGCTTGGGCAGGGGGCTGTACGAGCAGTACTTC
CASSLGRGLYEQYF
>.|TRBD1|TRBV7-6|TRBJ2-5
TGTGCCAGCAGCCCCAGGACAGGGTATGGAGTCGGGGAGACCCAGTACTTC
CASSPRTGYGVGETQYF
>.|.|TRBV5-4|TRBJ1-1
TGTGCCAGCAGCTTGGAACAGGGTGGTGAAGCTTTCTTT
CASSLEQGGEAFF
>.|.|TRBV6-2/TRBV6-3|TRBJ2-2
TGTGCCAGCAGTACCACGCGACTCGCGAACACCGGGGAGCTGTTTTTT
CASSTTRLANTGELFF
>many|TRBD1|TRBV3-1/TRBV3-2|TRBJ1-2
TGTGCCAGCAGGACAGGGAATAACGGCTACACCTTC
CASRTGNNGYTF
>.|.|TRBV4-1|TRBJ1-2
TGCGCCAGCAGCCAAACCTCGGGCAGCGGGAAGACCCCCTATGGCTACACCTTC
CASSQTSGSGKTPYGYTF
>.|.|TRBV5-4|TRBJ2-3
TGTGCCAGCAGCCTATCCGCCACTACAGATACGCAGTATTTT
CASSLSATTDTQYF
>many|.|TRBV5-1|TRBJ1-1
TGCGCCAGCAGCTTGCCGCAGTTGAACACTGAAGCTTTCTTT
CASSLPQLNTEAFF
>.|.|TRBV6-2/TRBV6-3|TRBJ1-1
TGTGCCAGCAGTTACTCGATCTGGGGGCAGAGTTTGGACACTGAAGCTTTCTTT
CASSYSIWGQSLDTEAFF
>once|.|TRBV3-1/TRBV3-2|TRBJ1-5
TGTGCCAGCAGCCAAGGGCCTGTTTATCAGCCCCAGCATTTT
CASSQGPVYQPQHF
>.|.|TRBV4-3|TRBJ1-4
TGCGCCAGCAGCCAAGCCTGGGGGGGTGGGGAAAAACTGTTTTTT
CASSQAWGGGEKLFF
>.|TRBD2|TRBV5-5|TRBJ2-5
TGTGCCAGCAGCTTGGAGGGACTAACCCAAGAGACCCAGTACTTC
CASSLEGLTQETQYF
>.|.|TRBV18|TRBJ1-5
TGTGCCAGCTCACCTAAGAACAGGAATCAGCCCCAGCATTTT
CASSPKNRNQPQHF
>.|.|TRBV11-2|TRBJ2-7
TGTGCCAGCAGCTTATTGTCAGGGTTCTACGAGCAGTACTTC
CASSLLSGFYEQYF
>.|.|TRBV7-3|TRBJ2-7
TGTGCCAGCAGCCCCCCTGACAGCTACGAGCAGTACTTC
CASSPPDSYEQYF
>.|.|TRBV19|TRBJ1-3
TGTGCCAGTAGCAACCGGGGGGGCGACACCATATATTTT
CASSNRGGDTIYF
>.|.|TRBV2|TRBJ2-7
TGTGCCTCCGACCGGGACATCGCCTACGAGCAGTACTTC
CASDRDIAYEQYF
>few|TRBD1|TRBV5-1|TRBJ1-3
TGCGCCAGCAGCGTTGGGACAGGGGGCCGTTCAGCTTCTGGAAACACCATATATTTT
CASSVGTGGRSASGNTIYF
>once|.|TRBV11-2|TRBJ2-7
TGTGCCAGCAGCCCAGTCCCCTCCTACGAGCAGTACTTC
CASSPVPSYEQYF
>.|TRBD1|TRBV4-1|TRBJ1-5
TGCGCCAGCAGCCAGGACAGGGTCAAGAATCAGCCCCAGCATTTT
CASSQDRVKNQPQHF
>.|TRBD2|TRBV11-2|TRBJ2-5
TGTGCCAGCAGGGGGACTGGCGGGAGGGCCTCAGAGACCCAGTACTTC
CASRGTGGRASETQYF
>.|.|TRBV5-4|TRBJ1-4
TGTGCCAGCAGCATGAGACAGGCGGGTGGTGAAAAACTGTTTTTT
CASSMRQAGGEKLFF
>.|.|TRBV29-1|TRBJ2-7
TGCAGCGTAGGAAGGGGGACCCTAGACGAGCAGTACTTC
CSVGRGTLDEQYF
>.|TRBD1|TRBV12-3/TRBV12-4|TRBJ2-7
TGTGCCAGCAGCCTGGGACAGGTCGAGCAGTACTTC
CASSLGQVEQYF
>.|.|TRBV5-4|TRBJ1-1
TGTGCCAGCAGCTTGGCCTATGGTACGAACACTGAAGCTTTCTTT
CASSLAYGTNTEAFF
>.|.|TRBV6-2/TRBV6-3|TRBJ2-7
TGTGCCAGCAGTTACGGGTCGGTGAGGACTCGGGTACAGAACGAGCAGTACTTC
CASSYGSVRTRVQNEQYF
>.|TRBD1|TRBV6-5|TRBJ1-1
TGTGCCAGCAGTTCCGCCCAAACCGGGACAGGGGGACAAGCTTTCTTT
CASSSAQTGTGGQAFF
>.|TRBD1|TRBV2|TRBJ2-1
TGTGCCAGCAGGGACAGGGGCAATGAGCAGTTCTTC
CASRDRGNEQFF
>.|.|TRBV11-2|TRBJ2-3
TGTGCCAGCAGCTCACGGGGGGCCTTCACAGATACGCAGTATTTT
CASSSRGAFTDTQYF
>.|TRBD2|TRBV5-8|TRBJ2-7
TGTGCCAGCAGCTCGCATCGCGGGAGATCCTACGAGCAGTACTTC
CASSSHRGRSYEQYF
>few|.|TRBV19|TRBJ1-3
TGTGCCAGTAGTCACAGGGAATCTGGAAACACCATATATTTT
CASSHRESGNTIYF
>.|.|TRBV11-2|TRBJ2-7
TGTGCCAGCAGGAGAGGACTGGGCGAGCGCCTAATGGACTACGAGCAGTACTTC
CASRRGLGERLMDYEQYF
>.|TRBD1|TRBV5-4|TRBJ2-3
TGTGCCAGCAGCTCTCGACAGGGGGCGAGCACAGATACGCAGTATTTT
CASSSRQGASTDTQYF
>.|.|TRBV9|TRBJ2-5
TGTGCCAGCAGCAGACTAGAAGAGACCCAGTACTTC
CASSRLEETQYF
>.|.|TRBV7-2|TRBJ1-2
TGTGCCAGCAGCCCAACGGGGGAAAACGGCTACACCTTC
CASSPTGENGYTF
>.|.|TRBV4-1|TRBJ2-2
TGCGCCAGCAGCCAAACCGGGAGAACACCAACCGGGGAGCTGTTTTTT
CASSQTGRTPTGELFF
>once|TRBD2|TRBV18|TRBJ2-2
TGTGCCAGCTCACCTCCGGGACTAGCGGGTCCTAACACCGGGGAGCTGTTTTTT
CASSPPGLAGPNTGELFF